This T cell receptor (beta chain) originates from a study of T cell changes during pregnancy in multiple sclerosis (dated by TCRdb to the late 2010s). As for the study more broadly: In women with multiple sclerosis, the researchers looked at how the T cell repertoire shifted as pregnancy progressed.

Library preparation employed the immunoSEQ multiplex PCR assay. Drawn from immuneACCESS, this table holds only the in-frame rearrangements with V and J called that TCRdb kept. Clones are partly lost; checked studies trace under half to an unresolved V gene and leave the rest unexplained. The sample data list tens of thousands of clones, and roughly nine tenths of these were observed just once. The ten largest clonotypes hold about 0.76% of the sample. CDR1 and CDR2 (SGHNT, YYREEE) derive from the germline V gene (reference sequence). Deletion took 0 bases off V and 0 bases off J, with a span of 10 bases between the germline ends. From the cysteine up to the phenylalanine, the CDR3 has a length of 17 residues. Just the 51-base CDR3 DNA is kept, in frame starting at base 1. As for this clone: The specificity of this receptor is unknown. No base qualities exist here, and no much larger clone lies one base off it.

Sequencing used CD4+ T cells from peripheral blood mononuclear cells, obtained in the first trimester of pregnancy. The origin of this receptor is a female donor with multiple sclerosis, enrolled in a pregnancy study. This receptor chain uses TRBV5-4 and TRBJ1-6; no D gene call is confident. The bases are TGTGCCAGCAGCTTGGTTGTTCGGAGCTCCTATAATTCACCCCTCCACTTT. This translates into CASSLVVRSSYNSPLHF.